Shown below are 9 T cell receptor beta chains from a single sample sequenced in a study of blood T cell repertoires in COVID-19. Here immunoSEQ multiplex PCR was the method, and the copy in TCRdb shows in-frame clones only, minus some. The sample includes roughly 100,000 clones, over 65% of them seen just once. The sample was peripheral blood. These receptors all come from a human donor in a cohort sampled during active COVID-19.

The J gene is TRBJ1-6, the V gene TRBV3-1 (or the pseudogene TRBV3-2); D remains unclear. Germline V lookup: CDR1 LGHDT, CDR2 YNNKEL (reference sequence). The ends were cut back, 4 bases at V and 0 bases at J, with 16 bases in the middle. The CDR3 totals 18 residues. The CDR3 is CASSLTGRVSSYNSPLHF. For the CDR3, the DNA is TGTGCCAGCAGCCTCACTGGGCGGGTGAGCTCCTATAATTCACCCCTCCACTTT.

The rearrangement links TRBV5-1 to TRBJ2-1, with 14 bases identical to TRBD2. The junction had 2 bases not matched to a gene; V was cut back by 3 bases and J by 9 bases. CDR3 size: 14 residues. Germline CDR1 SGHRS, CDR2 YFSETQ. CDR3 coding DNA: TGCGCCAGCAGCTCCGGGACTAGCGGGGGTGAGCAGTTCTTC. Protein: CASSSGTSGGEQFF.

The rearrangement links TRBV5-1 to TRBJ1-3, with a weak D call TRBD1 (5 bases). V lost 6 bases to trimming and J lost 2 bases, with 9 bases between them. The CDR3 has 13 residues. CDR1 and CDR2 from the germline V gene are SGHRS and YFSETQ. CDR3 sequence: CASKEGAGNTIYF. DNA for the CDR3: TGCGCCAGCAAGGAAGGGGCTGGAAACACCATATATTTT.

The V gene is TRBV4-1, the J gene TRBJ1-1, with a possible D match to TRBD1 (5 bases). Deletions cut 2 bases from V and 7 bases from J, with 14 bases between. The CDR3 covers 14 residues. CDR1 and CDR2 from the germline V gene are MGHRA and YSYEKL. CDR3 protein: CASSQRPGGVEAFF. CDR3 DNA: TGCGCCAGCAGCCAAAGACCTGGAGGGGTTGAAGCTTTCTTT.

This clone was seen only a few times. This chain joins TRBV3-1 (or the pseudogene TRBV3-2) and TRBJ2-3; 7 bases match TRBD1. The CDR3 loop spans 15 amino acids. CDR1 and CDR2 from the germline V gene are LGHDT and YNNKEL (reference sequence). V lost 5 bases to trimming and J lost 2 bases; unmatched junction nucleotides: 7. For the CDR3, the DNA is TGTGCCAGCAGCTCGACAGGGTCTAACACAGATACGCAGTATTTT. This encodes CASSSTGSNTDTQYF.

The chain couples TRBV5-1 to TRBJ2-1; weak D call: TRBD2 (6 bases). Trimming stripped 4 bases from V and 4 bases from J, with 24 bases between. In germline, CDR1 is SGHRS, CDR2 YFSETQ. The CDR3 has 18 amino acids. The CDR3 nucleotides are TGCGCCAGCAGCCTTGTCACAGGAGCTCTCCTAGCGTACAATGAGCAGTTCTTC. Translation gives CASSLVTGALLAYNEQFF.

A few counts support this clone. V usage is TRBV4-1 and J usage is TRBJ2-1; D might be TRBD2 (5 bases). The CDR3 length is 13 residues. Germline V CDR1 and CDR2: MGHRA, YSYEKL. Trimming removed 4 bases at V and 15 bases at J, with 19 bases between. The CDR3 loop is CASSLFLSEGRFF. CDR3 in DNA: TGCGCCAGCAGCCTATTTCTTAGCGAAGGACGGTTCTTC.

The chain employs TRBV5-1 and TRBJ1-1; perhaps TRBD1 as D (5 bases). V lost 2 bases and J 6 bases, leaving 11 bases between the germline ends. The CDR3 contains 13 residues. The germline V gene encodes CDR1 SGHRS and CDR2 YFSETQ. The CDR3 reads CASSLGASPEAFF. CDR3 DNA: TGCGCCAGCAGCTTAGGGGCCAGCCCTGAAGCTTTCTTT.

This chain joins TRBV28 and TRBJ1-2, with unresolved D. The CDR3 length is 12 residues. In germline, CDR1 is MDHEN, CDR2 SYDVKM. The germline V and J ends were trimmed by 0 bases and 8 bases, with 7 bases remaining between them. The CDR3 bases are TGTGCCAGCAGTTTATGGCGGGGAGGCTACACCTTC. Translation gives CASSLWRGGYTF.